The entry below gives a single T cell receptor beta chain sequence along with its context. The antigen remains unidentified. These data originate in a study of T cells in localized non-small cell lung cancer. The CDR3 contains 15 residues. Per germline, CDR1 SEHNR and CDR2 FQNEAQ (reference sequence). The V segment lost 3 bases and the J segment 10 bases; nucleotides outside the gene matches: 7. TCRdb keeps only in-frame clones here, not all; method: immunoSEQ multiplex PCR. The sample lists 30,000 to 35,000 clones, about nine tenths occurring once. Whole-study results and caveats: Uninvolved adjacent lung showed higher T cell clonality than tumor.

The material was peripheral blood, obtained before any cancer treatment. The chain is built from TRBV7-9 and TRBJ1-6, with TRBD1 matching 9 bases. This clonotype was sampled from a woman aged 35-75 years with stage I lung adenocarcinoma. The CDR3 here is CASSLAGTGSSPLHF. CDR3 bases: TGTGCCAGCAGCTTGGCCGGGACAGGGTCATCACCCCTCCACTTT.